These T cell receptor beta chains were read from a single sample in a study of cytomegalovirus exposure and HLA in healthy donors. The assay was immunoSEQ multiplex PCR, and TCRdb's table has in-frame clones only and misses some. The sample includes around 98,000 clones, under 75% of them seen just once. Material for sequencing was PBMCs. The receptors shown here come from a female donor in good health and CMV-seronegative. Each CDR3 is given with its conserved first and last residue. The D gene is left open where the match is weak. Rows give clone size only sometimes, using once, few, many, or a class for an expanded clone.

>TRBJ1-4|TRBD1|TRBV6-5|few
TGTGCCAGCAGTTACAAAGGGGGCGCAGGTGAAAAACTGTTTTTT
CASSYKGGAGEKLFF
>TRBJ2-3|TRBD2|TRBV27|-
TGTGCCAGCAGGATGACTAGCGGGGGGTTCTTCACAGATACGCAGTATTTT
CASRMTSGGFFTDTQYF
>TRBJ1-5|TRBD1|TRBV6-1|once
TGTGCCAGCAGATCCGGGACAGCGCTTAATCAGCCCCAGCATTTT
CASRSGTALNQPQHF
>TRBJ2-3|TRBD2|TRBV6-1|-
TGTGCCAGCAGCCATAGCGGGTCTAGCACAGATACGCAGTATTTT
CASSHSGSSTDTQYF
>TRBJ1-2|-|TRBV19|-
TGTGCCAGTAGTATTTCCCGGTCAGGGGCCGGGGGCTACACCTTC
CASSISRSGAGGYTF
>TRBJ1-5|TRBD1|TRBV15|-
TGTGCCACCAGCGAGGGGGCGGGGGGGAATCAGCCCCAGCATTTT
CATSEGAGGNQPQHF
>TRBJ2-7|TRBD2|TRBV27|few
TGTGCCAGCAGCTCTCAAACCCGGCTAGCGGGAGTTGACGAGCAGTACTTC
CASSSQTRLAGVDEQYF
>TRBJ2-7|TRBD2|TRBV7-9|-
TGTGCCAGCAGCTTAGTAGTGAGGACTAGCGGACAAGATAACGAGCAGTACTTC
CASSLVVRTSGQDNEQYF
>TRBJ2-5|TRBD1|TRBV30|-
TGTGCCTGGGGCCGGGACAGGGTACAGACCCAGTACTTC
CAWGRDRVQTQYF
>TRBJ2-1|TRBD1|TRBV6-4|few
TGTGCCAGCAGTCAACAGGGGGGCAATGAGCAGTTCTTC
CASSQQGGNEQFF
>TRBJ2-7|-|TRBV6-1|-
TGTGCCAGCAAAACCCCCGGCGGTTACTACGAGCAGTACTTC
CASKTPGGYYEQYF
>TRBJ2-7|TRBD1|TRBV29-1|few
TGCAGCGTCCTACAGGGGTTCCCATCCTACGAGCAGTACTTC
CSVLQGFPSYEQYF
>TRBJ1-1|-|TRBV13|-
TGTGCCAGCAGCTTAGGGACGGGGAGGACTGAAGCTTTCTTT
CASSLGTGRTEAFF
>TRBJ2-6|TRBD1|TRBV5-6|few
TGTGCCAGCAGCCTGGGGGACAGGGGAGGGGCCAACGTCCTGACTTTC
CASSLGDRGGANVLTF
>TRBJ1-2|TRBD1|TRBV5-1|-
TGCGCCAGCAGCTCAACCGGGACAGGGGTGTATGGCTACACCTTC
CASSSTGTGVYGYTF
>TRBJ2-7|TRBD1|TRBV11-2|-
TGTGCCAGCAGCCCCGACAGGGGTCTTTCCTACGAGCAGTACTTC
CASSPDRGLSYEQYF
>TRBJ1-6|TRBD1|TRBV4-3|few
TGCGCCAGCAGCCAAGATGGGACAGGGATTTCACCCCTCCACTTT
CASSQDGTGISPLHF
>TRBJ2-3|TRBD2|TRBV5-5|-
TGTGCCAGCAGTAGCGGGAGGGGCACAGATACGCAGTATTTT
CASSSGRGTDTQYF